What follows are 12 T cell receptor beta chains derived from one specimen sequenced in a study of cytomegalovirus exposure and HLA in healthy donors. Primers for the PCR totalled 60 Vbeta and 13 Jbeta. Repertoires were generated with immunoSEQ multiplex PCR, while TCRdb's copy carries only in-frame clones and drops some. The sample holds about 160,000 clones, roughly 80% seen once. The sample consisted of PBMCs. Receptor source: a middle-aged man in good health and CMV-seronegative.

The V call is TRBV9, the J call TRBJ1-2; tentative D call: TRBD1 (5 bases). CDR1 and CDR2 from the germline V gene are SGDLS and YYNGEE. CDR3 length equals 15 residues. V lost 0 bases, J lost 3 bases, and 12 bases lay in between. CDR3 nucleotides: TGTGCCAGCAGCGTAGGCGCAGGGCTGGACTATGGCTACACCTTC. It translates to CASSVGAGLDYGYTF.

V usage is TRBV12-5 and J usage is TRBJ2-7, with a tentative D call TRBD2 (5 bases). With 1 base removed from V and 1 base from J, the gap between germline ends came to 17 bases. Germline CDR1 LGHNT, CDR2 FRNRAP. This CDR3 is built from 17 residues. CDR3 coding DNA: TGTGCTAGTGGTTTGGCACCGCGGGCCGGGTTTTCCTACGAGCAGTACTTC. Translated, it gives CASGLAPRAGFSYEQYF.

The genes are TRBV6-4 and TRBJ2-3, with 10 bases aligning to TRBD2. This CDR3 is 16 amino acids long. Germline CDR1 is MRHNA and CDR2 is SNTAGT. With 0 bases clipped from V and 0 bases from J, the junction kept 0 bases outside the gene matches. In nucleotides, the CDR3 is TGTGCCAGCAGTGACTCTAGCGGGGGGAGCACAGATACGCAGTATTTT. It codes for CASSDSSGGSTDTQYF.

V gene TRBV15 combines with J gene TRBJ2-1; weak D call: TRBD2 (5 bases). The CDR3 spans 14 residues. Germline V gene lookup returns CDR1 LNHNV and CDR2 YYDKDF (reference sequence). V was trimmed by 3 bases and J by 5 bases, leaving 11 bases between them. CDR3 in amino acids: CATSSRGTHNEQFF. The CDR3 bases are TGTGCCACCAGCAGTCGGGGTACCCACAATGAGCAGTTCTTC.

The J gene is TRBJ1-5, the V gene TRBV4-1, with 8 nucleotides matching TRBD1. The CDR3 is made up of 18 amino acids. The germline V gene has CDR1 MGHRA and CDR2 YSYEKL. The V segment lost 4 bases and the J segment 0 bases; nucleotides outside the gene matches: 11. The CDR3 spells CASSRIGGQGLSNQPQHF. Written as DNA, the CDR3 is TGCGCCAGCAGCCGGATAGGCGGACAGGGACTTAGCAATCAGCCCCAGCATTTT.

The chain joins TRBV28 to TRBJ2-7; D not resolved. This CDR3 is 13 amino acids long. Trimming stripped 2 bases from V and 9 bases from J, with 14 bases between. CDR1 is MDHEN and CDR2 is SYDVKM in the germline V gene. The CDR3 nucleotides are TGTGCCAGCAGTTTACCCCAGGCCGGTTGGCAGTACTTC. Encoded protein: CASSLPQAGWQYF.

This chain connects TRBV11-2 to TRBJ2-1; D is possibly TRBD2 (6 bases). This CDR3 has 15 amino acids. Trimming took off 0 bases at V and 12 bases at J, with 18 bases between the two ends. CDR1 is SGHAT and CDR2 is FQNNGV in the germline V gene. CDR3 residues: CASSLDDGTDYGQFF. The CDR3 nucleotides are TGTGCCAGCAGCTTAGATGATGGAACGGACTATGGGCAGTTCTTC. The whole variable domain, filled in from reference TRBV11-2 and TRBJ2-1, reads EAGVAQSPRYKIIEKRQSVAFWCNPISGHATLYWYQQILGQGPKLLIQFQNNGVVDDSQLPKDRFSAERLKGVDSTLKIQPAKLEDSAVYLCASSLDDGTDYGQFFGPGTRLTVL.

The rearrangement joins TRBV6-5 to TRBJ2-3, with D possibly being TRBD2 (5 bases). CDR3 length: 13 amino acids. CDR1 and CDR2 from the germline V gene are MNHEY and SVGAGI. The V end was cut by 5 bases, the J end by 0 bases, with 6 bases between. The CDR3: CASSRTSTDTQYF. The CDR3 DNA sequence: TGTGCCAGCAGTAGGACTAGCACAGATACGCAGTATTTT.

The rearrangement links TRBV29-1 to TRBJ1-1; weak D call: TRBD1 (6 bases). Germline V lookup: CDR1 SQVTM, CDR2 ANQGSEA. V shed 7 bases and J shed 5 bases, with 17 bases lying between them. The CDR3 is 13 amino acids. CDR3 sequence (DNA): TGCAGCGCTTTAGGGTGGGGGCGAACTGAAGCTTTCTTT. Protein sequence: CSALGWGRTEAFF.

Here the CDR3 reads CASSRQGAGTEAFF. CDR3 coding DNA: TGTGCCAGTAGTAGACAGGGGGCTGGCACTGAAGCTTTCTTT. This chain links TRBV19 with TRBJ1-1; the match to TRBD1 covers 10 bases. After removal of 4 bases from V and 4 bases from J, the junction contained 3 bases not matched to a gene. The CDR3 contains 14 residues. The V gene's germline CDR1 is LNHDA and CDR2 SQIVND (reference sequence).

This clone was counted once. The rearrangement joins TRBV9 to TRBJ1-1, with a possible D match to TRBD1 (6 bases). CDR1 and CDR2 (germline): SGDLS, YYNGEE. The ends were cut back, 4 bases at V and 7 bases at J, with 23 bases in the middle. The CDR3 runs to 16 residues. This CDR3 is CASSRGGLQGTSEAFF. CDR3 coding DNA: TGTGCCAGCAGCCGGGGGGGCCTACAAGGGACTAGTGAAGCTTTCTTT.

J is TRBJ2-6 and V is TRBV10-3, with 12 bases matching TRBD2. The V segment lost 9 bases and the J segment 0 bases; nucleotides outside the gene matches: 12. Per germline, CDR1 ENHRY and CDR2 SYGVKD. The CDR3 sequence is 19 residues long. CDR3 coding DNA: TGTGCCATGAAGACTAGCGGGGGTCTTGGGGGCTCTGGGGCCAACGTCCTGACTTTC. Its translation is CAMKTSGGLGGSGANVLTF.